The entry below describes one TCR beta chain. This clonotype was found many times. Its cognate antigen has yet to be identified. No much larger clone exists at a distance of one base, and base qualities are not known. This specimen belongs to a study of T cells in Graves' hyperthyroidism and ophthalmopathy (dated by TCRdb to between 2018 and 2020). As for the study more broadly: To identify TCR V-J signatures that set the groups apart, the researchers used a discovery cohort of 95 to 100 patients, made up of around 42 with Graves' ophthalmopathy and around 58 with stable Graves' hyperthyroidism. An independent validation cohort of about 19 hyperthyroidism patients and 17 patients who later progressed to ophthalmopathy tested prospective prediction of ophthalmopathy. The roughly 100 discovery patients were randomly divided into training and test sets at a 7:3 ratio. Thyroid tissue and blood T-cell repertoires from six or seven Graves' hyperthyroidism patients were also compared in the study. Following sampling, methimazole starting at 30 mg daily was given to hyperthyroidism patients, and high-dose intravenous methylprednisolone was given to ophthalmopathy patients. The paper reports TCR Vbeta CDR3 sequencing of about 140 peripheral blood samples: around 45 ophthalmopathy, over 70 hyperthyroidism and approximately 17 progressor patients. General study outcomes and caveats: In validation, the model predicted progression to ophthalmopathy a median of around 6.5 months before onset, with approximately 70% sensitivity and almost 75% specificity. No statistical method was used to fix the sample size in advance, and group allocation was not hidden from the investigators. In cross-validation, a model built on a 13 V-J signature told ophthalmopathy apart from stable hyperthyroidism with approximately 90% sensitivity and roughly 81% specificity, and in testing the same model reached 80%/75%. Most expanded thyroid clonotypes (frequency above 0.001) were also detected in blood, a finding suggesting that blood repertoires may reflect thyroid immune responses.

Patients with uncontrolled infections, other autoimmune diseases, pregnancy or lactation were excluded. Diagnoses relied on clinical symptoms, serum thyroxine and TRAb, thyroid ultrasound and orbital computed tomography. Total RNA was extracted with Trizol reagent, and quality was checked on an Agilent 2100 Bioanalyzer. The TCR beta CDR3 regions were amplified from the RNA transcripts. The first round of RT-PCR for the TCR CDR3 was performed with the HTBI primer set and the Qiagen OneStep RT-PCR kit. Libraries were constructed in a second round of multiplex PCR, after which size selection and purification were performed. Libraries were sequenced paired-end with 100 bp reads on an Illumina HiSeq2000. In the source study's methods: SOAPnuke was used to process the raw data, removing reads that contained adapters or uncalled bases, had a mean Phred below 15, or lacked an exact match to the constant primer or identifier. COPE v1.2.5 was used to merge the high-quality paired reads, and each unique nucleotide sequence was defined as a clonotype. Clonotypes were aligned to IMGT TRBV, TRBD and TRBJ reference segments using MiTCR v1.1. Only V-J combinations with frequency above 0.0001, covering 99% to 99.2% of repertoires, were analysed. The TCS score was defined as the ratio of F50 (clonal expansion) to E x V (chaos), calculated using BLOSUM62-based TCRdist between CDR3 peptides within each V-J. Welch's t-statistics and random forest reduced around 520 V-J features to 13, which were used in a naive Bayes classifier (R e1071). The similarity between thyroid and blood repertoires was quantified using the Morisita-Horn index. The raw public reads went through TCRdb reprocessing: fastp at Q25, MiXCR clone calling, in-frame beta chains kept. CDR3 protein sequences are deduplicated, and each keeps its most common genes and DNA. V and J calls and clone size were set by TCRdb, not the authors. The sample yields about 570,000 distinct CDR3 sequences; approximately 44% were counted once. Of the sample, about 20% is held by the ten largest clones.

A distance of 7 bases separates the germline ends of V and J, which lose 5 bases and 3 bases respectively. From the cysteine through the phenylalanine, the CDR3 covers 12 amino acids. Of the read, only the CDR3 DNA is kept; its 36 bases are in frame from base 1. CDR1 MGHDK and CDR2 SYGVNS were looked up in the germline V gene. Recombination connected TRBV25-1 to TRBJ1-1, with the identity of the D gene unclear. Source material: peripheral blood or thyroid tissue (not recorded which). The TCR comes from an adult woman with Graves' disease, either hyperthyroidism or ophthalmopathy (not recorded which). The base sequence is TGTGCCAGCAGTTACGGCCACACTGAAGCTTTCTTT. Its product reads: CASSYGHTEAFF.